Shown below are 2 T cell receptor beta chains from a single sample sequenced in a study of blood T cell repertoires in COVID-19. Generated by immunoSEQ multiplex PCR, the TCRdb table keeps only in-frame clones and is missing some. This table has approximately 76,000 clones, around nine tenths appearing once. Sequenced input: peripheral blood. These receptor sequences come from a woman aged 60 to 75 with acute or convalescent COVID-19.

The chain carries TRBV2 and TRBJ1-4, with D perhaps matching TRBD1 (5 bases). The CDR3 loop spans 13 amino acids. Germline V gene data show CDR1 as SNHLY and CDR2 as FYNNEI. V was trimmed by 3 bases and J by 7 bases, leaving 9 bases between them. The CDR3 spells CASSEEGTEKLFF. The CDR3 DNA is TGTGCCAGCAGTGAGGAGGGGACTGAAAAACTGTTTTTT.

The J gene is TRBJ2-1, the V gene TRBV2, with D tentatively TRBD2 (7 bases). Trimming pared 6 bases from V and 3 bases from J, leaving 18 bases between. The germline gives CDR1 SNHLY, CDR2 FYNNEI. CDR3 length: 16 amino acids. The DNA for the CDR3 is TGTGCCAGCAGCCCAAGGGGGGGGTCTTACTACAATGAGCAGTTCTTC. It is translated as CASSPRGGSYYNEQFF.